The TCR beta chain under discussion was sequenced for a study of cytomegalovirus exposure and HLA in healthy donors. Germline CDR1 MNHEY, CDR2 SVGAGI. The V end lost 4 bases, the J end lost 5 bases, and 20 bases lay between the germline ends. CDR3 size: 16 residues. With 60 Vbeta and 13 Jbeta primers, the PCR was carried out. Profiled with immunoSEQ multiplex PCR; TCRdb holds only in-frame clones, not every one. The table lists 110,000 or so clones, around 73% of them singletons. Regarding the study as a whole: HLA allele associations emerged for 17,000 or so TCR beta sequences in a later analysis, at 0.05 false discovery rate. Donors belonging to an Asian-associated ancestry cluster reportedly showed fewer N-insertions in productive TCRs than the 666-donor mean, according to what a later analysis found.

A single count supports this clone. The antigen remains unidentified. This sequence originates from a woman aged 25 to 45 in good health and CMV-seropositive. Sequencing input: PBMCs. This rearrangement joins TRBV6-5 to TRBJ1-1; D may be TRBD1 (5 bases). In nucleotides, the CDR3 is TGTGCCAGCAGTTCACCCCGGGACCTCGGGGGAACTGAAGCTTTCTTT. Amino acid sequence: CASSSPRDLGGTEAFF.